The 28 T cell receptor beta chains below all came from one sample that was sequenced in a study of blood T cell repertoires in COVID-19. Clones were sequenced by immunoSEQ multiplex PCR, and TCRdb holds only the in-frame ones, with some missing. The table records under 150,000 clones, more than 75% of them present only once. The sequenced sample was peripheral blood. These receptors were collected from a woman aged 45-65 years who had recovered from COVID-19.

This chain joins TRBV2 and TRBJ2-5; TRBD1 matches 9 bases. After removal of 3 bases from V and 5 bases from J, the junction contained 4 bases not matched to a gene. The CDR3 runs 14 residues. The germline V gene has CDR1 SNHLY and CDR2 FYNNEI. This CDR3 is CASSDSGQGETQYF. As DNA, the CDR3 is TGTGCCAGCAGTGACAGCGGACAGGGGGAGACCCAGTACTTC.

This clone was seen a single time. The chain employs TRBV4-2 and TRBJ2-5; TRBD2 agrees at 9 bases. The CDR3 length is 15 residues. V was pared by 1 base and J by 2 bases, with 2 bases of the junction left unmatched. Germline V gives CDR1 LGHNA, CDR2 YNFKEQ. CDR3 protein: CASSQGAGGQETQYF. The CDR3 nucleotides are TGTGCCAGCAGCCAAGGGGCGGGGGGGCAAGAGACCCAGTACTTC.

The chain has TRBV29-1 and TRBJ2-4, with no clear D. Germline V CDR1 and CDR2: SQVTM, ANQGSEA. The V end was cut by 0 bases, the J end by 6 bases, with 3 bases between. CDR3 length: 11 amino acids. The CDR3 DNA follows: TGCAGCGTTGAAGACTCAAACATTCAGTACTTC. Its translation: CSVEDSNIQYF. Looking up the rest from reference TRBV29-1 and TRBJ2-4 gives the full variable domain: SAVISQKPSRDICQRGTSLTIQCQVDSQVTMMFWYRQQPGQSLTLIATANQGSEATYESGFVIDKFPISRPNLTFSTLTVSNMSPEDSSIYLCSVEDSNIQYFGAGTRLSVL.

This clone came up once. The genes are TRBV2 and TRBJ1-5; D remains unclear. Looked up from germline, CDR1 is SNHLY and CDR2 is FYNNEI. CDR3 length: 14 residues. With 6 bases removed from V and 7 bases from J, the gap between germline ends came to 16 bases. CDR3 sequence reads: CASRGGTLGQPQHF. CDR3 DNA sequence: TGTGCCAGCAGGGGTGGAACCTTGGGCCAGCCCCAGCATTTT.

This clone was detected a few times. The chain uses TRBV30 and TRBJ1-5; a weak D match, TRBD1 (6 bases). CDR3 size: 15 residues. From germline, CDR1 is GTSNPN and CDR2 SVGIG (reference sequence). The V and J ends lost 1 base and 0 bases respectively, with 10 bases between them. The CDR3 loop reads CAWSADSHSNQPQHF. The CDR3 nucleotides are TGTGCCTGGAGTGCGGACAGCCATAGCAATCAGCCCCAGCATTTT.

The chain is built from TRBV19 and TRBJ1-3, with TRBD1 matching 8 bases. CDR3 length equals 15 residues. J gave up 5 bases and V 3 bases, and 6 bases lay outside the gene matches. The V gene's germline CDR1 is LNHDA and CDR2 SQIVND (reference sequence). CDR3 in DNA: TGTGCCAGTAGTATCCCGGGACAGGAACGAAACACCATATATTTT. Translated, it gives CASSIPGQERNTIYF. Full variable domain (missing parts from reference TRBV19 and TRBJ1-3): DGGITQSPKYLFRKEGQNVTLSCEQNLNHDAMYWYRQDPGQGLRLIYYSQIVNDFQKGDIAEGYSVSREKKESFPLTVTSAQKNPTAFYLCASSIPGQERNTIYFGEGSWLTVV.

V usage is TRBV7-9 and J usage is TRBJ1-1, with D perhaps matching TRBD1 (6 bases). The V gene lost 2 bases and the J gene lost 7 bases, with 14 bases spanning the gap. Germline-derived CDR1 and CDR2 are SEHNR and FQNEAQ (reference sequence). The CDR3 is made up of 14 amino acids. The CDR3 loop reads CASSLIDRQFEAFF. Written as DNA, the CDR3 is TGTGCCAGCAGCTTAATCGACAGGCAATTTGAAGCTTTCTTT.

The chain has TRBV5-6 and TRBJ2-1; possible D gene TRBD2, 5 bases. The germline gives CDR1 SGHDT, CDR2 YYEEEE. The CDR3 has 13 amino acids. Between the trimmed V and J ends, which lost 4 bases and 6 bases, there was a span of 11 bases. CDR3 amino acids: CASSLWTVNEQFF. The CDR3 DNA sequence: TGTGCCAGCAGCCTATGGACTGTCAATGAGCAGTTCTTC.

The chain joins TRBV18 to TRBJ1-5, with D perhaps matching TRBD1 (5 bases). This CDR3 has 13 amino acids. Trimming took 3 bases from V and 5 from J, leaving 8 bases between them. CDR1 and CDR2 (germline): KGHSH, LQKENI. CDR3 DNA: TGTGCCAGCTCACCGGACACTTATCAGCCCCAGCATTTT. It codes for CASSPDTYQPQHF.

This chain uses TRBV29-1 with TRBJ1-1; D not certain. The CDR3 loop spans 12 amino acids. Trimming removed 7 bases at V and 5 bases at J, with 14 bases between. CDR1 is SQVTM, CDR2 ANQGSEA, per germline. In nucleotides, the CDR3 is TGCAGCGCCTCCGGAGGGAGGACTGAAGCTTTCTTT. It encodes CSASGGRTEAFF.

The chain joins TRBV15 to TRBJ2-5, with D possibly TRBD1 on 7 matching bases. Germline-derived CDR1 and CDR2 are LNHNV and YYDKDF (reference sequence). This CDR3 comprises 13 residues. The ends were cut back, 4 bases at V and 9 bases at J, with 15 bases in the middle. CDR3 DNA sequence: TGTGCCACCAGCACAAACAGGGGACTCTCCCAGTACTTC. Protein: CATSTNRGLSQYF.

J is TRBJ2-1 and V is TRBV6-1, with 15 positions matching TRBD2. V was clipped by 8 bases and J by 6 bases; unmatched bases: 20. The germline gives CDR1 MNHNS, CDR2 SASEGT. The CDR3 extends over 20 amino acids. CDR3 sequence (DNA): TGTGCCAGCGGTGGACTCGGACTAGCGGGGGGGCCAAACAAGGTCAATGAGCAGTTCTTC. Protein: CASGGLGLAGGPNKVNEQFF.

CDR3 amino acids: CASSLVPPGSWADEYEQYF. CDR3 sequence (DNA): TGTGCCAGCAGCTTAGTCCCTCCAGGTTCTTGGGCCGACGAATACGAGCAGTACTTC. The chain joins TRBV7-2 to TRBJ2-7; no firm D call. Deletions cut 1 base from V and 4 bases from J, with 26 bases between. Germline lookup yields CDR1 SGHTA and CDR2 FQGNSA. This CDR3 comprises 19 residues.

The chain couples TRBV11-3 to TRBJ2-5; 8 bases line up with TRBD1. Germline V gene sequence: CDR1 SGHNT, CDR2 YENEEA. This CDR3 comprises 15 residues. Germline trimming cut 1 base from V and 2 bases from J; bases unmatched to any gene: 3. The CDR3 sequence: CASSLGRGLQETQYF. Written as DNA, the CDR3 is TGTGCCAGCAGCTTAGGCAGGGGGCTACAAGAGACCCAGTACTTC.

The chain links TRBV6-1 to TRBJ2-7, with TRBD2 matching over 12 bases. CDR1 MNHNS and CDR2 SASEGT come from the germline V gene. Trimming at V came to 4 bases and at J to 2 bases, leaving 18 bases not matched to a gene. This CDR3 is built from 20 residues. The CDR3 DNA reads as TGTGCCAGCAGTGGCTGGACTAGCGGGATTTCCGATCTCAGACCCTACGAGCAGTACTTC. It is translated as CASSGWTSGISDLRPYEQYF.

V is TRBV30 and J is TRBJ2-3; 8 bases line up with TRBD2. V trimming: 3 bases; J trimming: 1 base; junction bases outside the gene matches: 3. This CDR3 comprises 14 residues. CDR1 is GTSNPN, CDR2 SVGIG, per germline (reference sequence). CDR3 DNA: TGTGCCTGGAGATTTAGCGGGGGCACAGATACGCAGTATTTT. It specifies CAWRFSGGTDTQYF.

The gene calls are TRBV21-1 and TRBJ1-2; the table's D call, TRBD1, has no DNA check behind it. TRBV21-1 is termed a pseudogene. This CDR3 has 19 residues. The CDR3 loop is CASSTLSTGKIATRYGYTF. The CDR3 nucleotides are TGTGCCAGCAGCACCCTATCGACAGGGAAAATAGCCACACGCTATGGCTACACCTTC.

The chain joins TRBV27 to TRBJ2-1; TRBD1 aligns across 7 bases. With V trimmed by 7 bases and J by 9 bases, 3 bases remained unmatched. The CDR3 loop spans 11 amino acids. Germline loops: CDR1 MNHEY, CDR2 SMNVEV (reference sequence). The CDR3 region has the DNA TGTGCCAGCACCTCAGGGGGTGAGCAGTTCTTC. Amino acid sequence: CASTSGGEQFF.

The chain couples TRBV7-8 to TRBJ1-3, with D possibly being TRBD1 (6 bases). The V end lost 6 bases, the J end lost 5 bases, and 20 bases lay between the germline ends. Per the germline V gene, CDR1 is SGHVS and CDR2 is FQNEAQ. CDR3 length equals 16 residues. In DNA form, the CDR3 reads TGTGCCAGCAGACACCATCCATTACAGGGACGAAACACCATATATTTT. Translation gives CASRHHPLQGRNTIYF.

The rearrangement links TRBV2 to TRBJ2-1; tentative D call: TRBD2 (5 bases). The CDR3 sequence is 13 residues long. Germline lookup yields CDR1 SNHLY and CDR2 FYNNEI. With 11 bases removed from V and 3 bases from J, the gap between germline ends came to 14 bases. The DNA of the CDR3 is TGTGCCGGATCCCGGGGAATCTACAATGAGCAGTTCTTC. Translation gives CAGSRGIYNEQFF.

V and J are TRBV7-2 and TRBJ2-3; 14 bases line up with TRBD2. The germline V gene encodes CDR1 SGHTA and CDR2 FQGNSA. The V gene end was trimmed by 5 bases and the J gene end by 8 bases; junction bases not matched to a gene: 6. The CDR3 loop spans 15 amino acids. CDR3 sequence (DNA): TGTGCCAGCAGCCTCTCCGGGACTAGCGGGGGTACGCAGTATTTT. Translation gives CASSLSGTSGGTQYF.

This rearrangement joins TRBV2 to TRBJ2-2; possibly TRBD1 for D (5 bases). The V end was cut by 2 bases, the J end by 3 bases, with 13 bases between. The germline V gene has CDR1 SNHLY and CDR2 FYNNEI. The CDR3 is 16 residues long. This CDR3 reads CASSELGATYTGELFF. CDR3 in DNA: TGTGCCAGCAGTGAACTAGGGGCTACTTACACCGGGGAGCTGTTTTTT.

This chain links TRBV5-1 with TRBJ1-2; the match to TRBD1 covers 10 bases. V lost 4 bases, J lost 3 bases, and 12 bases stayed unmatched. The CDR3 loop spans 17 amino acids. Germline assignment: CDR1 SGHRS and CDR2 YFSETQ. The CDR3 DNA sequence: TGCGCCAGCAGCCTTATTGGGACAGGGGAATTTTACTATGGCTACACCTTC. Protein product: CASSLIGTGEFYYGYTF.

V gene TRBV28 combines with J gene TRBJ2-7, with 9 bases that match TRBD2. The V segment lost 4 bases and the J segment 4 bases; nucleotides outside the gene matches: 14. CDR3 length: 17 amino acids. Germline CDR1 MDHEN, CDR2 SYDVKM. In nucleotides, the CDR3 is TGTGCCAGCAGTTCGAGACCAGGGGCGGGAGGGCGGTACGAGCAGTACTTC. Amino acid sequence: CASSSRPGAGGRYEQYF.

This clone has a handful of counts. The chain carries TRBV27 and TRBJ2-4, with TRBD2 matching over 7 bases. CDR3 length: 21 amino acids. Germline V gene sequence: CDR1 MNHEY, CDR2 SMNVEV (reference sequence). V dropped 2 bases and J dropped 0; count of bases not matched to a gene: 19. The CDR3 nucleotides are TGTGCCAGCAGTTTAACTCGGGACCCAGACCAAGCGGGGCAAGCCAAAAACATTCAGTACTTC. The encoded protein is CASSLTRDPDQAGQAKNIQYF.

The chain uses TRBV7-2 and TRBJ1-3; 10 bases are shared with TRBD1. Trimming took 2 bases from V and 4 from J; bases not matched to a gene: 2. The CDR3 is 15 residues long. In germline, CDR1 is SGHTA, CDR2 FQGNSA. CDR3 bases: TGTGCCAGCAGCTTAATGGGACAGGGGGGAAACACCATATATTTT. Translating it yields CASSLMGQGGNTIYF. The full variable domain, rest sourced from reference TRBV7-2 and TRBJ1-3, is GAGVSQSPSNKVTEKGKDVELRCDPISGHTALYWYRQSLGQGLEFLIYFQGNSAPDKSGLPSDRFSAERTGGSVSTLTIQRTQQEDSAVYLCASSLMGQGGNTIYFGEGSWLTVV.

This sequence joins TRBV6-2 or TRBV6-3 and TRBJ2-7, with a tentative D call TRBD1 (6 bases). V lost 3 bases, J lost 8 bases, and 20 bases lay in between. CDR3 length: 15 residues. Germline CDR1 MNHEY, CDR2 SVGEGT. CDR3 sequence reads: CASSYRTVESPQQYF. CDR3 sequence (DNA): TGTGCCAGCAGTTATAGGACAGTCGAGTCCCCTCAGCAGTACTTC.

This clone showed up just a few times. The chain couples TRBV24-1 to TRBJ2-7, with D perhaps matching TRBD2 (6 bases). The CDR3 runs 16 residues. Trimming shortened V by 4 bases and J by 2 bases, and 17 bases separated the two germline ends. Germline V gene data show CDR1 as KGHDR and CDR2 as SFDVKD. The CDR3 DNA sequence: TGTGCCACCAGTGAGCACCGGGACTCCCCCGCCTACGAGCAGTACTTC. It specifies CATSEHRDSPAYEQYF.